The 13 T cell receptor beta chains below all came from one sample that was sequenced in a study of cytotoxic CD8 clonotypes in ibrutinib-treated CLL. Measured with immunoSEQ multiplex PCR; TCRdb has only the in-frame clones, and not every one. The table has some 23,000 clones, roughly 74% seen once. The starting material was PBMCs, obtained after 12 months of ibrutinib treatment. The receptor set was obtained from a human donor with chronic lymphocytic leukemia.

The chain is built from TRBV5-1 and TRBJ2-1; a possible D gene is TRBD2 (5 bases). The CDR3 contains 14 residues. V gave up 0 bases and J gave up 12 bases, with 16 bases separating them. Per germline, CDR1 SGHRS and CDR2 YFSETQ. The DNA of the CDR3 is TGCGCCAGCAGCTTGGTCGCGGGTGCTGGGTTGCAGTTCTTC. Its translation: CASSLVAGAGLQFF.

CDR3 sequence (DNA): TGTGCCAGCAGTTACTCCTCGGCTGGGCAAGAGACCCAGTACTTC. It is translated as CASSYSSAGQETQYF. This chain connects TRBV6-6 to TRBJ2-5; unclear D gene. The CDR3 consists of 15 residues. Germline V gives CDR1 MNHNY, CDR2 SVGAGI (reference sequence). The germline V and J ends were trimmed by 0 bases and 2 bases, with 10 bases remaining between them.

In DNA, the CDR3 is TGTGCCAGCGCCGCGGCTGGGTCGAGACAGCCCCAGCATTTT. Its translation is CASAAAGSRQPQHF. The V and J genes are TRBV6-5 and TRBJ1-5; no definite D call. Looked up from germline, CDR1 is MNHEY and CDR2 is SVGAGI. This CDR3 region has 14 residues. Trimming left V 8 bases short and J 7 bases short, with 18 bases between.

The chain recombines TRBV11-2 with TRBJ1-4, with 7 bases that match TRBD1. The V gene end was trimmed by 3 bases and the J gene end by 4 bases; junction bases not matched to a gene: 11. The CDR3 totals 17 residues. Germline CDR1 reads SGHAT; CDR2 reads FQNNGV. Written as DNA, the CDR3 is TGTGCCAGCAGCTTCACACAGGGAGGGGGCTATAATGAAAAACTGTTTTTT. It encodes CASSFTQGGGYNEKLFF. The variable domain in full, with the rest retrieved from reference TRBV11-2 and TRBJ1-4, is EAGVAQSPRYKIIEKRQSVAFWCNPISGHATLYWYQQILGQGPKLLIQFQNNGVVDDSQLPKDRFSAERLKGVDSTLKIQPAKLEDSAVYLCASSFTQGGGYNEKLFFGSGTQLSVL.

This chain uses TRBV28 with TRBJ1-3; TRBD1 aligns across 9 bases. Germline V lookup: CDR1 MDHEN, CDR2 SYDVKM. The CDR3 spans 18 residues. Unmatched junction bases numbered 14, after V lost 5 bases and J lost 3 bases. CDR3 DNA: TGTGCCAGCAGTCCCTCTTCCGGGACAGGGCCTTATGGAAACACCATATATTTT. Protein: CASSPSSGTGPYGNTIYF.

In its sample, this clone was seen a few times. The rearrangement joins TRBV5-1 to TRBJ2-3; 8 bases match TRBD2. J gave up 1 base and V 5 bases, and 15 bases lay outside the gene matches. The CDR3 is 18 amino acids. Per germline, CDR1 SGHRS and CDR2 YFSETQ. CDR3 in amino acids: CASRTGGYYRSGTDTQYF. DNA of the CDR3: TGCGCCAGCAGGACGGGGGGGTACTATCGGTCGGGCACAGATACGCAGTATTTT.

V usage is TRBV19 and J usage is TRBJ2-2, with TRBD1 matching 7 bases. The CDR3 runs to 15 residues. CDR1 is LNHDA, CDR2 SQIVND, per germline (reference sequence). V lost 4 bases to trimming and J lost 3 bases; unmatched junction nucleotides: 5. The CDR3 sequence is CASSKNRGDTGELFF. DNA of the CDR3: TGTGCCAGTAGTAAAAACAGGGGAGACACCGGGGAGCTGTTTTTT.

The chain combines TRBV19 with TRBJ2-6; D tentatively reads TRBD1 or TRBD2 (5 bases each). Germline CDR1 and CDR2: LNHDA and SQIVND (reference sequence). Trimming left V 6 bases short and J 2 bases short, with 20 bases between. The CDR3 is made up of 18 amino acids. The CDR3: CASSPLGRRPAGANVLTF. The CDR3 bases are TGTGCCAGTAGCCCCCTGGGACGGAGACCCGCTGGGGCCAACGTCCTGACTTTC.

The V and J genes are TRBV13 and TRBJ2-5; D gene ambiguous. The CDR3 loop spans 12 amino acids. Germline V CDR1 and CDR2: PRHDT, FYEKMQ (reference sequence). Between the trimmed V and J ends, which lost 0 bases and 9 bases, there was a span of 8 bases. The CDR3 sequence is CASSLGSSPQYF. The CDR3 region has the DNA TGTGCCAGCAGCTTAGGCAGCAGCCCCCAGTACTTC.

The rearrangement links TRBV9 to TRBJ1-3; D call uncertain. Trimming stripped 4 bases from V and 0 bases from J, with 11 bases between. The CDR3 totals 15 residues. Germline lookup yields CDR1 SGDLS and CDR2 YYNGEE. CDR3 loop: CASSPQIISGNTIYF. In nucleotides, the CDR3 is TGTGCCAGCAGCCCCCAGATAATCTCTGGAAACACCATATATTTT.

This clone appeared a few times. The gene calls are TRBV5-1 and TRBJ2-1; D is uncertain. V was cut by 4 bases and J by 6 bases, with 11 bases left in between. This CDR3 region has 13 residues. Germline lookup yields CDR1 SGHRS and CDR2 YFSETQ. In DNA form, the CDR3 reads TGCGCCAGCAGCCCGCCACTGGGCAATGAGCAGTTCTTC. This codes for CASSPPLGNEQFF.

The CDR3 coding sequence is TGTGCCAGCTCACCCGGCCAGGGGGTCGGTGAGCAGTTCTTC. Protein: CASSPGQGVGEQFF. The rearrangement links TRBV18 to TRBJ2-1; TRBD1 agrees at 7 bases. Germline V lookup: CDR1 KGHSH, CDR2 LQKENI. After removal of 3 bases from V and 9 bases from J, the junction contained 8 bases not matched to a gene. This CDR3 is 14 amino acids long.

V usage is TRBV11-2 and J usage is TRBJ2-5; D is perhaps TRBD2 (5 bases). V lost 1 base and J lost 6, with 9 bases in between. This CDR3 spans 13 amino acids. Looked up from germline, CDR1 is SGHAT and CDR2 is FQNNGV. The CDR3 DNA reads as TGTGCCAGCAGCTTAGGCGAGGGAAAGACCCAGTACTTC. Its translation: CASSLGEGKTQYF.